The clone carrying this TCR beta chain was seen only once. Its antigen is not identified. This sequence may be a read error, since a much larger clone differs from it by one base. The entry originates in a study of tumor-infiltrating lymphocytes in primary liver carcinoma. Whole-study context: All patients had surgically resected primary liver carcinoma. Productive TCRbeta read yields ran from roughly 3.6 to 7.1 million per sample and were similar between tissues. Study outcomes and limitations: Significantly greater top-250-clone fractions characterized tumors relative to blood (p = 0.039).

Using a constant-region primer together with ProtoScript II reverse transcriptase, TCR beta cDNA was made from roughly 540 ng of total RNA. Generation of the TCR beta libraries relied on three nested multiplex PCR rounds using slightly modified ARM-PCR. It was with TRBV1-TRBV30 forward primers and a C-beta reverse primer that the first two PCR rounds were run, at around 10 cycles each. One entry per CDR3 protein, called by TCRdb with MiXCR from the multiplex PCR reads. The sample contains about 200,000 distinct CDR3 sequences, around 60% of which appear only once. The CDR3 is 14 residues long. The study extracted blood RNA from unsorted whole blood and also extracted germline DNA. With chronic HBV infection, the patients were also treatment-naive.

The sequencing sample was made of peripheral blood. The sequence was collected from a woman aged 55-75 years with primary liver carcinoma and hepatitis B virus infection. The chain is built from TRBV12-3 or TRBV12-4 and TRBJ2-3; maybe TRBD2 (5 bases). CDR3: CASSLGGVTDMQYF. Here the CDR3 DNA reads TGTGCCAGCAGTTTAGGGGGAGTAACAGATATGCAGTATTTT.